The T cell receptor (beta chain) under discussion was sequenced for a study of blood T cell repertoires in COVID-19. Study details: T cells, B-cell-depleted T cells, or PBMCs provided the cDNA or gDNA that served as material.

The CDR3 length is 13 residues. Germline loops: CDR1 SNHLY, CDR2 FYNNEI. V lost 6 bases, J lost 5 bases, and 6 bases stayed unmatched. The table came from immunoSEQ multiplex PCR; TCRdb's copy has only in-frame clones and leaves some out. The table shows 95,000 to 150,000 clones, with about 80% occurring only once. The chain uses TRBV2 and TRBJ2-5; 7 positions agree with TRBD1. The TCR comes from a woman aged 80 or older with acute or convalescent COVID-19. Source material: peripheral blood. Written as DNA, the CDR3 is TGTGCCAGCAGGACAGGGTTTGGGGAGACCCAGTACTTC. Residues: CASRTGFGETQYF. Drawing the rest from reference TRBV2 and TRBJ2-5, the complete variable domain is EPEVTQTPSHQVTQMGQEVILRCVPISNHLYFYWYRQILGQKVEFLVSFYNNEISEKSEIFDDQFSVERPDGSNFTLKIRSTKLEDSAMYFCASRTGFGETQYFGPGTRLLVL.